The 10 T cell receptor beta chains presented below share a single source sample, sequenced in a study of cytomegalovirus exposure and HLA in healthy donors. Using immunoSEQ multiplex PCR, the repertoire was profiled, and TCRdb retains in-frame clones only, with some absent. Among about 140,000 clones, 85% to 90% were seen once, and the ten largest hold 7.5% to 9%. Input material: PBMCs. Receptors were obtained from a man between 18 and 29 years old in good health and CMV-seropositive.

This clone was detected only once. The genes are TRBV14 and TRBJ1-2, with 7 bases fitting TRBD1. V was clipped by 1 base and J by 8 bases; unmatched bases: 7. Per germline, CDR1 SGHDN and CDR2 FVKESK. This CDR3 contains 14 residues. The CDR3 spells CASSQGRDSRGYTF. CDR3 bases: TGTGCCAGCAGCCAAGGAAGGGACAGCCGCGGCTACACCTTC.

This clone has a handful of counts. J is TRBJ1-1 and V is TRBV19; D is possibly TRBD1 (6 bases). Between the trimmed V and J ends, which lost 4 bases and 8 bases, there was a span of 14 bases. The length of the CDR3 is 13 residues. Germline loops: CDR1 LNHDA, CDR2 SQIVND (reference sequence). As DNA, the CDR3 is TGTGCCAGTAGTAAGATCGGACAGCCAGAAGCTTTCTTT. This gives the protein CASSKIGQPEAFF.

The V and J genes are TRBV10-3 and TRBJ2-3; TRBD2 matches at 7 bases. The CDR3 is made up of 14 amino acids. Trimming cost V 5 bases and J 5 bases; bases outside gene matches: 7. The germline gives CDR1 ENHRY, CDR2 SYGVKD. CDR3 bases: TGTGCCATCAGTTCCAGCGGGGAAGTAGATACGCAGTATTTT. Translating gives CAISSSGEVDTQYF.

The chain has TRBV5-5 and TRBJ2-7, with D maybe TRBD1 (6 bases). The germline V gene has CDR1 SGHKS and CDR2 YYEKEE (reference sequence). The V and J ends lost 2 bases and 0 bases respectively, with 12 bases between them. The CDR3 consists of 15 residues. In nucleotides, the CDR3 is TGTGCCAGCAGCTTCCGACAGGAAACCTCCTACGAGCAGTACTTC. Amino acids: CASSFRQETSYEQYF.

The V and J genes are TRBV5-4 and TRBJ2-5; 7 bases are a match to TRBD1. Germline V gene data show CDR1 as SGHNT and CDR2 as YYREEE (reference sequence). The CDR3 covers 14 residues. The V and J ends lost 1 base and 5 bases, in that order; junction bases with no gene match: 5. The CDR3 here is CASSLRQGEETQYF. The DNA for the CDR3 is TGTGCCAGCAGCTTGAGACAGGGTGAGGAGACCCAGTACTTC.

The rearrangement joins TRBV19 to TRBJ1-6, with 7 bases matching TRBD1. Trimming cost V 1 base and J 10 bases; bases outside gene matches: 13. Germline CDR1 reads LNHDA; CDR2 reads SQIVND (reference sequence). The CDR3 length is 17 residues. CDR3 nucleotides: TGTGCCAGTAGTATAGGCTCAGCTGTACAGGGGAGGTCACCCCTCCACTTT. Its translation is CASSIGSAVQGRSPLHF.

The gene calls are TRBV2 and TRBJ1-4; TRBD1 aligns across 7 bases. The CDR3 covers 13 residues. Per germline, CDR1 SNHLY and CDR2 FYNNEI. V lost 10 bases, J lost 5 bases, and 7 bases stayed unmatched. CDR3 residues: CATQQGENEKLFF. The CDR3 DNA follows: TGTGCCACCCAGCAGGGGGAGAATGAAAAACTGTTTTTT.

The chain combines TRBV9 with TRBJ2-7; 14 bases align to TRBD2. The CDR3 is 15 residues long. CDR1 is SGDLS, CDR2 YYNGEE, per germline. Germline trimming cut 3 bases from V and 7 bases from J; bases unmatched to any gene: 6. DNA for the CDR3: TGTGCCAGCAGCGCGGGGACTAGCGGGGGAGGGGAGCAGTACTTC. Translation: CASSAGTSGGGEQYF.

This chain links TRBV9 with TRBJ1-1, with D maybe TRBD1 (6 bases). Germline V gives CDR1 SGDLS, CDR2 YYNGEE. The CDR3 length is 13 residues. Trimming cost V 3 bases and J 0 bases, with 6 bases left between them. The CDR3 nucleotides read TGTGCCAGCAGCGGGGGGCTGAACACTGAAGCTTTCTTT. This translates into CASSGGLNTEAFF. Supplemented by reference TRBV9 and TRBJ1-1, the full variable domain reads DSGVTQTPKHLITATGQRVTLRCSPRSGDLSVYWYQQSLDQGLQFLIQYYNGEERAKGNILERFSAQQFPDLHSELNLSSLELGDSALYFCASSGGLNTEAFFGQGTRLTVV.

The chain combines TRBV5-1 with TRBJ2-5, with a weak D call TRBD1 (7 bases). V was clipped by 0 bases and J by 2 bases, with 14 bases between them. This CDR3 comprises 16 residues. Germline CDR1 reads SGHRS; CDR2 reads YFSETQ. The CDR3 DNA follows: TGCGCCAGCAGCTTGGGCAGGGGGGTAGTACAAGAGACCCAGTACTTC. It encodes CASSLGRGVVQETQYF.